Sequencing of this TCR beta chain was carried out in a study of blood T cell repertoires in COVID-19. Study in general: COVID-19 samples collected from the United States, Italy and Spain covered acute and convalescent phases.

Per the original data handling: The authors estimated nucleated cell counts from reference gene primer amplification. Here immunoSEQ multiplex PCR was the method, and the copy in TCRdb shows in-frame clones only, minus some. The V and J calls and clone size come from that table; D and trimming were worked out from the DNA. The data show approximately 360,000 clones, roughly 80% seen once. The length of the CDR3 is 15 residues. V dropped 9 bases and J dropped 5; count of bases not matched to a gene: 7. Germline assignment: CDR1 LNHDA and CDR2 SQIVND (reference sequence). Recovered participants had two consecutive negative NP/OP PCR tests, healthcare professional clearance, or symptom resolution.

The origin of this receptor is a woman aged 50 to 60 who had recovered from COVID-19. Sequencing was performed on PBMCs or T cells enriched from blood (not recorded which). This sequence joins TRBV19 and TRBJ2-2, with 12 bases fitting TRBD2. As DNA, the CDR3 is TGTGCCAGCTTAGCTGGACTAGCGGGGACCGGGGAGCTGTTTTTT. This gives the protein CASLAGLAGTGELFF.